This T cell receptor (beta chain) is drawn from a study of blood T cell repertoires in COVID-19. Germline CDR1 GTSNPN, CDR2 SVGIG (reference sequence). The J segment lost 2 bases and the V segment lost 1 base, leaving 2 bases of the junction unmatched. The length of the CDR3 is 15 residues. Profiled with immunoSEQ multiplex PCR; TCRdb holds only in-frame clones, not every one. The sample has under 300,000 clones; around 87% are singletons. The sample consisted of peripheral blood. This clonotype originated in a man younger than 35 with active or convalescent COVID-19. The gene calls are TRBV30 and TRBJ2-1; 10 nucleotides align to TRBD2. CDR3 coding DNA: TGTGCCTGGAGTGCAGGGACTAGCGCCTACAATGAGCAGTTCTTC. Translating it yields CAWSAGTSAYNEQFF.